This TCR beta chain was observed in a study of blood T cell repertoires in COVID-19. Turning to the study itself: Specimens from acute and convalescent COVID-19 originated in the United States, Italy and Spain. T cells, B-cell-depleted T cells, or PBMCs provided the cDNA or gDNA that served as material.

V was trimmed by 3 bases and J by 2 bases, leaving 8 bases between them. Germline V CDR1 and CDR2: MNHNS, SASEGT. This CDR3 comprises 13 residues. Repertoires were generated with immunoSEQ multiplex PCR, while TCRdb's copy carries only in-frame clones and drops some. The table shows 200,000 to 300,000 clones, with about 91% occurring only once. The Seattle patients, enrolled during active infection, were followed longitudinally. The J gene is TRBJ2-7, the V gene TRBV6-1, with no clear D. Sequencing used peripheral blood. This sequence originates from a person in their late teens or twenties with COVID-19, enrolled during active disease. The CDR3 reads CASSERYTYEQYF. DNA of the CDR3: TGTGCCAGCAGTGAGCGGTACACCTACGAGCAGTACTTC.